This T cell receptor (beta chain) came from a study of T cells in narcolepsy. Study details: Enrolled donors included narcolepsy type 1 or type 2 patients and healthy controls. Study-wide findings and caveats: Same-patient CSF and blood CD4+ T cell clonotypes included HCRT-specific and TRIB2-specific autoreactive ones. Reportedly, autoreactive clonotypes were serially detected in patients' blood but not controls'.

As concerns this clone: Its antigen is undetermined.

Assay: immunoSEQ multiplex PCR; the TCRdb copy retains only in-frame clones and omits some. The data show about 43,000 clones, 70% to 90% seen once. This CDR3 has 14 amino acids. This receptor was obtained from a human donor with narcolepsy. Sequenced sample: CD45RA- memory CD4+ T cells from PBMCs. This sequence joins TRBV21-1 and TRBJ1-2; the D call in the table, TRBD1, was not verified against the DNA. TRBV21-1 is marked as a pseudogene. The CDR3 DNA reads TGTGCCAGCTCAAAGACAGTCCTAAACTATGGCTACACCTTC. Translated: CASSKTVLNYGYTF.